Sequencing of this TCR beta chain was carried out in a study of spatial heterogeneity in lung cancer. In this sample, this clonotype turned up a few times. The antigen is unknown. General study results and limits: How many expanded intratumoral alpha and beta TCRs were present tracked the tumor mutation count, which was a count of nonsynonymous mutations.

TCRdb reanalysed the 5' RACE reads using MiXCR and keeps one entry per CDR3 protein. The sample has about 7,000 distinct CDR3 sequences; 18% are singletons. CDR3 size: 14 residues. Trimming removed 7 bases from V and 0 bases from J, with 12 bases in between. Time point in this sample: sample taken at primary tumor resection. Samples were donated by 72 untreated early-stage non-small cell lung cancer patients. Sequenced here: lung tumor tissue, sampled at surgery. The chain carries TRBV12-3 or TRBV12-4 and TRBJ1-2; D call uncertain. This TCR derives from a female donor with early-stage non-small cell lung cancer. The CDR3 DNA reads TGTGCCAGCACCCCGACGAGAGCTAACTATGGCTACACCTTC. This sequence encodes CASTPTRANYGYTF.